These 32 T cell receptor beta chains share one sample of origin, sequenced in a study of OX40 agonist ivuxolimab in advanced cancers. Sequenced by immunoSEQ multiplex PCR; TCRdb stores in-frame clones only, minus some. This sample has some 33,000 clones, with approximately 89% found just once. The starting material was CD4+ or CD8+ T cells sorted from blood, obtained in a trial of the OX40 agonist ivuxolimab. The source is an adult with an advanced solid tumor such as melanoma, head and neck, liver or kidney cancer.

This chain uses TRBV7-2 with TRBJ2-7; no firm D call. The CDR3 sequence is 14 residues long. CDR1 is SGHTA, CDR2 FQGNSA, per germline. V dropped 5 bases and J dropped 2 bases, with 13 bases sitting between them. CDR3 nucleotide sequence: TGTGCCAGCAGCCGACGGACCGTACCCTACGAGCAGTACTTC. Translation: CASSRRTVPYEQYF.

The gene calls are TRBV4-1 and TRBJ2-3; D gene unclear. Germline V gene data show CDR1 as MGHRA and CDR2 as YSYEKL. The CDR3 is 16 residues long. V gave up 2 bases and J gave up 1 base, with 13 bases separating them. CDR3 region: CASSQTAARGTDTQYF. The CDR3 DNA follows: TGCGCCAGCAGCCAAACCGCGGCCAGAGGCACAGATACGCAGTATTTT.

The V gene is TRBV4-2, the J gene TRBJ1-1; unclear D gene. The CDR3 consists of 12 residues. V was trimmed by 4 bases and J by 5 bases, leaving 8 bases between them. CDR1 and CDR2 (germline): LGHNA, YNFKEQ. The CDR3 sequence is CASSPQGTEAFF. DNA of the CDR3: TGTGCCAGCAGCCCACAAGGGACTGAAGCTTTCTTT.

The CDR3 nucleotides read TGTGCCAGCAGCTTTAGCGGACCCCCCTACGAGCAGTACTTC. It specifies CASSFSGPPYEQYF. This sequence joins TRBV6-5 and TRBJ2-7, with a tentative D call TRBD2 (6 bases). This CDR3 is 14 amino acids long. V shed 6 bases and J shed 2 bases, with 14 bases lying between them. Per the germline V gene, CDR1 is MNHEY and CDR2 is SVGAGI.

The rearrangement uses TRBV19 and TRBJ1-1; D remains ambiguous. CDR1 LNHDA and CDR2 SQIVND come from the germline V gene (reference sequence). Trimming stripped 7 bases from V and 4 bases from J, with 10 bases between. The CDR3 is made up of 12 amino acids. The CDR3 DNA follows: TGTGCCAGTATTAAGGGCTCCACTGAAGCTTTCTTT. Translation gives CASIKGSTEAFF.

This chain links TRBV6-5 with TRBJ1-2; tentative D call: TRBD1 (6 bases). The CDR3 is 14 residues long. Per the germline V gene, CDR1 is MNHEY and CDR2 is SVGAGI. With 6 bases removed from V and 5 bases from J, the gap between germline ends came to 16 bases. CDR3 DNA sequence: TGTGCCAGCAGCCCACCGGGGGGCTCTTATGGCTACACCTTC. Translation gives CASSPPGGSYGYTF.

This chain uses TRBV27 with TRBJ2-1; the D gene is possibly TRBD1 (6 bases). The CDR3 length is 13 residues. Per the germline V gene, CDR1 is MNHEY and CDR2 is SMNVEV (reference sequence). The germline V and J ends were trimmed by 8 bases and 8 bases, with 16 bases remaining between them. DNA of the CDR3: TGTGCCAGCCGGGACACCGAGGGCGATGAGCAGTTCTTC. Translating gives CASRDTEGDEQFF.

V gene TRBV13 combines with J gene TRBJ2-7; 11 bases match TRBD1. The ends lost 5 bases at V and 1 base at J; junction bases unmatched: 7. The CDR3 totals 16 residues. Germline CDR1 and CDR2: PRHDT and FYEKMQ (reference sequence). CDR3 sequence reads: CASSGGTGGPSYEQYF. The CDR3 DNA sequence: TGTGCCAGCAGCGGAGGGACAGGGGGACCGTCCTACGAGCAGTACTTC.

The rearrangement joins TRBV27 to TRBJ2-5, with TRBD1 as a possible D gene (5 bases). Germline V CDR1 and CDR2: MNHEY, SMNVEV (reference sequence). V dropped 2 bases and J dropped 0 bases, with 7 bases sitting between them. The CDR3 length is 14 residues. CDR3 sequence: CASSLPGYQETQYF. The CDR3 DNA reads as TGTGCCAGCAGTTTACCAGGGTACCAAGAGACCCAGTACTTC.

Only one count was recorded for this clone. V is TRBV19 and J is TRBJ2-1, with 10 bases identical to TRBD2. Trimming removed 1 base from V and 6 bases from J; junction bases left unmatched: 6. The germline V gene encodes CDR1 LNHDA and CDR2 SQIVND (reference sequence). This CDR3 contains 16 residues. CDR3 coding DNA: TGTGCCAGTAGTATAGGAGCGGGGGGGCCTTTCAATGAGCAGTTCTTC. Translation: CASSIGAGGPFNEQFF.

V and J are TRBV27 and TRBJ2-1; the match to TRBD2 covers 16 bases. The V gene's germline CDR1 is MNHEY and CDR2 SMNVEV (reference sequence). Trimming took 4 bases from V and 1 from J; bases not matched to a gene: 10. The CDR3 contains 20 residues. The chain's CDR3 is CASSYDPGTSGRGSYNEQFF. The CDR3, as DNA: TGTGCCAGCAGTTACGATCCGGGGACTAGCGGGAGGGGTTCCTACAATGAGCAGTTCTTC.

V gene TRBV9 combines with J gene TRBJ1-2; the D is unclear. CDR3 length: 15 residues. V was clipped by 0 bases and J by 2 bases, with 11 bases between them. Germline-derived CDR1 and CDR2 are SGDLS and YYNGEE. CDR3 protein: CASSVGSFLNYGYTF. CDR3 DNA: TGTGCCAGCAGCGTAGGGTCTTTTTTAAACTATGGCTACACCTTC.

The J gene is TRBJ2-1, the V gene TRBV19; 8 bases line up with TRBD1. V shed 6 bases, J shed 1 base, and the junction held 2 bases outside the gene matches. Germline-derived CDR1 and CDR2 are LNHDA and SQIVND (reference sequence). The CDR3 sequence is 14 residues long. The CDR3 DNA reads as TGTGCCAGTAGAGACAGGGGTTCCTACAATGAGCAGTTCTTC. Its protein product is CASRDRGSYNEQFF.

The DNA of the CDR3 is TGTGCCAGCAGCCAAGATTCGAGGCGGAACACTGAAGCTTTCTTT. It yields the protein CASSQDSRRNTEAFF. The V call is TRBV14, the J call TRBJ1-1, with D uncertain. V was clipped by 0 bases and J by 1 base, with 9 bases between them. Germline CDR1 is SGHDN and CDR2 is FVKESK. The CDR3 spans 15 residues.

The CDR3: CASSIWKVNSPLHF. As DNA, the CDR3 is TGTGCCAGTAGTATTTGGAAAGTTAATTCACCCCTCCACTTT. The chain employs TRBV19 and TRBJ1-6; D unresolved. The V end was cut by 3 bases, the J end by 6 bases, with 9 bases between. Germline CDR1 LNHDA, CDR2 SQIVND (reference sequence). This CDR3 comprises 14 residues.

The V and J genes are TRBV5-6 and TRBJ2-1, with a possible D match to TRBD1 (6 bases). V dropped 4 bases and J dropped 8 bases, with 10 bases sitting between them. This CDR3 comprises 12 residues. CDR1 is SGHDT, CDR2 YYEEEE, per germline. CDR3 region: CASSGWGHEQFF. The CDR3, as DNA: TGTGCCAGCAGCGGGTGGGGGCATGAGCAGTTCTTC.

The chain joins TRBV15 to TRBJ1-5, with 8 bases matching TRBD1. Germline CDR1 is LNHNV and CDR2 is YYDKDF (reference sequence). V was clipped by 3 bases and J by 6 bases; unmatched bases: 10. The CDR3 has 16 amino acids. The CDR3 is CATSSLGFRGPQPQHF. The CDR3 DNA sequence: TGTGCCACCAGCAGTTTAGGATTCAGGGGGCCTCAGCCCCAGCATTTT.

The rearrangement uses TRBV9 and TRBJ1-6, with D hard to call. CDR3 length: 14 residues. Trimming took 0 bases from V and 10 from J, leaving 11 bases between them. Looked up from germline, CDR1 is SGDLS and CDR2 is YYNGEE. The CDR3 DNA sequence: TGTGCCAGCAGCGTAGTCGGAGGGATCTCACCCCTCCACTTT. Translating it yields CASSVVGGISPLHF.

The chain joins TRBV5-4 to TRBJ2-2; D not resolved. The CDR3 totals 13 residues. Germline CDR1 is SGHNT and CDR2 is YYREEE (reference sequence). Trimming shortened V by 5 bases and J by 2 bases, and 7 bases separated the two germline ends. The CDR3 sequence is CASSPQNTGELFF. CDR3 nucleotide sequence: TGTGCCAGCAGTCCACAAAACACCGGGGAGCTGTTTTTT.

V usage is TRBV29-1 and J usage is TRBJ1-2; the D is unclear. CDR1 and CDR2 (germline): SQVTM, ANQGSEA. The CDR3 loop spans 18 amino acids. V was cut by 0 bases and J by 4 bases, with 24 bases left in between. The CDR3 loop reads CSVEDMLGRGNGPYGYTF. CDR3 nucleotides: TGCAGCGTTGAAGATATGTTAGGTCGAGGGAACGGGCCCTATGGCTACACCTTC.

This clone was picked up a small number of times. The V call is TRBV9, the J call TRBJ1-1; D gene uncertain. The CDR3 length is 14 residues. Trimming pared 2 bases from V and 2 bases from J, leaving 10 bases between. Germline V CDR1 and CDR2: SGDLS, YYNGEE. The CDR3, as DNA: TGTGCCAGCAGCGTCGTTGGTGGAAACACTGAAGCTTTCTTT. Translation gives CASSVVGGNTEAFF. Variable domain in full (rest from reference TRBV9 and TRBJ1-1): DSGVTQTPKHLITATGQRVTLRCSPRSGDLSVYWYQQSLDQGLQFLIQYYNGEERAKGNILERFSAQQFPDLHSELNLSSLELGDSALYFCASSVVGGNTEAFFGQGTRLTVV.

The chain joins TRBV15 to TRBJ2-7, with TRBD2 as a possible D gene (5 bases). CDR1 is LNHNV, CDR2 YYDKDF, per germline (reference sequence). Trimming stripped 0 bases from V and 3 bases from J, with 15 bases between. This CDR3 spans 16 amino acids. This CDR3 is CATSRDPSDSYYEQYF. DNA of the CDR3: TGTGCCACCAGCAGAGATCCCTCGGACTCATACTACGAGCAGTACTTC.

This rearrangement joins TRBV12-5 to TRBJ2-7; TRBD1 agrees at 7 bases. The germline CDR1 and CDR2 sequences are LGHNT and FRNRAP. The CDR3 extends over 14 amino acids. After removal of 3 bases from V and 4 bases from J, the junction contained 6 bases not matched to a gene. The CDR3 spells CASGFNRGGYEQYF. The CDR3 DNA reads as TGTGCTAGTGGTTTCAACAGGGGTGGGTACGAGCAGTACTTC.

In nucleotides, the CDR3 is TGTGCCAGCAGTATAGCGGGAGCCGACTACGAGCAGTACTTC. The encoded protein is CASSIAGADYEQYF. This chain connects TRBV2 to TRBJ2-7; TRBD2 matches at 9 bases. CDR3 length equals 14 residues. The V segment lost 5 bases and the J segment 3 bases; nucleotides outside the gene matches: 5. Germline assignment: CDR1 SNHLY and CDR2 FYNNEI.

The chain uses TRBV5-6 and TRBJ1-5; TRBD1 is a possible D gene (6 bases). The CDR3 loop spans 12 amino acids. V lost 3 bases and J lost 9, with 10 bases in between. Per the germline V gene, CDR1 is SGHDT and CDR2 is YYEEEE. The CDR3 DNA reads TGTGCCAGCAGCTCGGGACAAGCGCCCCAGCATTTT. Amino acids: CASSSGQAPQHF.

The CDR3 sequence: CALGLAGGTDTQYF. The CDR3 nucleotides read TGTGCCCTCGGGCTAGCGGGAGGCACAGATACGCAGTATTTT. This sequence joins TRBV6-5 and TRBJ2-3, with 10 bases lining up with TRBD2. J lost 1 base, V lost 11 bases, and 6 bases had no gene match. The germline V gene encodes CDR1 MNHEY and CDR2 SVGAGI. The length of the CDR3 is 14 residues.

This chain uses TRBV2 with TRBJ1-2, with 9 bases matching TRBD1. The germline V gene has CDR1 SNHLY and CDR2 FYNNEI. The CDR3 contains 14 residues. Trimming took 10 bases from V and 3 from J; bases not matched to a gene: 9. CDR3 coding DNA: TGTGCCACCATTGACCGGGACAGGGACTATGGCTACACCTTC. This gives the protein CATIDRDRDYGYTF.

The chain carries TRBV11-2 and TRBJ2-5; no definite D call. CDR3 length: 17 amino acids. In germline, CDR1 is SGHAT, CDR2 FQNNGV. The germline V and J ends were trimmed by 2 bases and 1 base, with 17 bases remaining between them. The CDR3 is CASSLWPTLPLQETQYF. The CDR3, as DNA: TGTGCCAGCAGCTTATGGCCCACCCTACCCCTCCAAGAGACCCAGTACTTC.

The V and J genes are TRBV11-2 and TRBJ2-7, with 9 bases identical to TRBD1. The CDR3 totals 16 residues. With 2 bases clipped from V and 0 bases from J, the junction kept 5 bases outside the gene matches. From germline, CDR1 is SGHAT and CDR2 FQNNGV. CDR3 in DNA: TGTGCCAGCAGCTTAACCGGGACAGGGAGCTCCTACGAGCAGTACTTC. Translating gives CASSLTGTGSSYEQYF.

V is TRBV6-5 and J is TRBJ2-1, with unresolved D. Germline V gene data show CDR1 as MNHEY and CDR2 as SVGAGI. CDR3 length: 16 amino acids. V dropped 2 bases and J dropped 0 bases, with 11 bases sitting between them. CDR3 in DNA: TGTGCCAGCAGTTACGTGGGTGTAGGCTCCTACAATGAGCAGTTCTTC. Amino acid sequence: CASSYVGVGSYNEQFF.

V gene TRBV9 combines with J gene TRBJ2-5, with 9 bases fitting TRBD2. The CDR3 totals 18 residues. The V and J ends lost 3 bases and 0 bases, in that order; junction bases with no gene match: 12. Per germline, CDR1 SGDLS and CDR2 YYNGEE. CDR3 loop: CASSAHTGTSHDQETQYF. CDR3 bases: TGTGCCAGCAGCGCCCACACCGGGACTAGCCACGACCAAGAGACCCAGTACTTC.

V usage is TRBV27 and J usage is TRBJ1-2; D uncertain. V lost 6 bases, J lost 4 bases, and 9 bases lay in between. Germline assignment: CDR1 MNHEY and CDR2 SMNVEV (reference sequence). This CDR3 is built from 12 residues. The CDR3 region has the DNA TGTGCCAGCAGGGACTATAGCTATGGCTACACCTTC. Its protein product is CASRDYSYGYTF.